These T cell receptor beta chains were read from a single sample in a study of T cell responses to AZD1222 COVID-19 vaccine. The assay was immunoSEQ multiplex PCR, and TCRdb's table has in-frame clones only and misses some. The top ten hold about 8% of the sample, which has 140,000 to 150,000 clones, roughly 85% seen once. This specimen consisted of peripheral blood, obtained on day 0 of AZD1222 vaccination. Source of these receptors: an adult in good health. CDR3s leave out the opening cysteine and the closing phenylalanine or tryptophan. Some rows mark clone size as missing; the rest say once, few, many or name a class of expanded clone.

clone size	V gene	J gene	CDR3 protein
NA	TRBV2	TRBJ1-6	ASMRTKGPNSPLH
NA	TRBV2	TRBJ1-4	AKGATNEKLF
NA	TRBV5-1	TRBJ2-3	ASREGAGSTDTQY
NA	TRBV27	TRBJ2-7	ASNPYVAQRIYEQY
NA	TRBV7-8	TRBJ1-5	ASSSVGMINQPQH
NA	TRBV21-1	TRBJ1-5	ASSPPTGRQPQH
few	TRBV6-5	TRBJ2-3	ASGAGVTDTQY
NA	TRBV11-2	TRBJ1-5	ASSPTGGGNQPQH
NA	TRBV13	TRBJ2-7	ASSLSFTYEQY
NA	TRBV4-1	TRBJ1-5	ASSQDPGTGGVQPQH
NA	TRBV3-1/TRBV3-2	TRBJ1-1	ASSFGANTEAF
NA	TRBV23-1	TRBJ2-5	ASSLAGGPGKTQY
once	TRBV29-1	TRBJ1-2	SVDGTVDGYT
NA	TRBV12-3/TRBV12-4	TRBJ1-1	ASSLSSTGAF
NA	TRBV27	TRBJ1-3	ASSSTITGNTIY
NA	TRBV2	TRBJ1-2	ASRDRGHGYT
NA	TRBV30	TRBJ2-7	AWSSGQGILS
NA	TRBV10-3	TRBJ1-2	AISEEVGVLRGYT
NA	TRBV16	TRBJ1-1	ASSQDRTAEAF
NA	TRBV10-3	TRBJ1-1	AIGARPNTEAF
NA	TRBV19	TRBJ1-1	ASRVQGVNTEAF
NA	TRBV3-1/TRBV3-2	TRBJ1-3	ASSSILGTGNTIY
NA	TRBV28	TRBJ1-2	ASTPLEGRYGYT
NA	TRBV4-1	TRBJ2-3	ASSQASGGSTDTQY
NA	TRBV6-2/TRBV6-3	TRBJ2-6	ASSPAGGRANVLT
NA	TRBV18	TRBJ2-4	ASSPGGLAKNIQY
NA	TRBV10-1	TRBJ2-1	ASSEALAGGYEQF
NA	TRBV27	TRBJ1-1	ASTRQGGTEAF
NA	TRBV11-2	TRBJ1-2	ASSPREGDGYT
NA	TRBV18	TRBJ2-7	ASSQGHNYEQY
NA	TRBV2	TRBJ1-5	ASTLQGTQPQH
NA	TRBV5-4	TRBJ2-3	ASSSNRGRSTDTQY
NA	TRBV4-1	TRBJ1-2	ASSLLVGQGAGGYT
NA	TRBV6-2/TRBV6-3	TRBJ2-3	ASSYSTRRDTQY
NA	TRBV18	TRBJ1-1	ASSPSIKGAF
NA	TRBV10-3	TRBJ1-1	AISLQGAGEAF
once	TRBV9	TRBJ2-1	ASSVGGTGPYNEQF
NA	TRBV7-2	TRBJ2-3	ASSLQGSDTQY
NA	TRBV5-5	TRBJ2-5	ASTFSGGGETQY
NA	TRBV7-8	TRBJ1-1	ASKGMGAEAF
NA	TRBV5-1	TRBJ1-2	ASSPQGVYGYT